This TCR beta chain was sequenced in a study of blood T cell repertoires in COVID-19. Study summary: Specimens from acute and convalescent COVID-19 originated in the United States, Italy and Spain.

After removal of 4 bases from V and 8 bases from J, the junction contained 5 bases not matched to a gene. This CDR3 is 14 amino acids long. The germline gives CDR1 KGHDR, CDR2 SFDVKD. Some clones are missing from TCRdb's copy, which holds only in-frame ones; the method was immunoSEQ multiplex PCR. Found here are about 250,000 clones, roughly 85% of them singletons; the top ten hold less than 6.5%. Source material: peripheral blood. The receptor was derived from a man over 45 with active or convalescent COVID-19. The rearrangement joins TRBV24-1 to TRBJ2-1, with 9 nucleotides matching TRBD1. CDR3 sequence (DNA): TGTGCCACCAGTGAACAGGGGGCTAGTCATGAGCAGTTCTTC. Amino acid sequence: CATSEQGASHEQFF.